Each of the 4 T cell receptor beta chains below was sequenced from the same sample in a study of T cell responses to AZD1222 COVID-19 vaccine (dated by TCRdb to 2020 to 2023). Library preparation employed the immunoSEQ multiplex PCR assay. The source is immuneACCESS, and TCRdb retained only in-frame sequences with V and J called. Part of the clones is not carried over; for the studies checked, unresolved V genes explain less than half of this, and the remainder is unexplained. The sample table records 70,000 to 75,000 clones; 70% to 90% of these occur just once. Together, the top ten hold 1% to 1.5% of the sample. The time point label, as the study defines it: about 28 days (+/-7) after the second vaccine dose. This specimen was peripheral blood, taken 28 days after the second AZD1222 dose. The receptors originated from an adult who received the AZD1222 COVID-19 vaccine.

V is TRBV18 and J is TRBJ2-7; TRBD2 agrees at 13 bases. Germline V gene data show CDR1 as KGHSH and CDR2 as LQKENI. The CDR3 length is 17 residues. The trim removed 4 bases at V and 2 bases at J, leaving 8 bases unmatched. In nucleotides, the CDR3 is TGTGCCAGCTCACGGACGGCCGGACTAGCGGGGGCCTACGAGCAGTACTTC. Translating it yields CASSRTAGLAGAYEQYF. Filled out from reference TRBV18 and TRBJ2-7, the complete variable domain reads NAGVMQNPRHLVRRRGQEARLRCSPMKGHSHVYWYRQLPEEGLKFMVYLQKENIIDESGMPKERFSAEFPKEGPSILRIQQVVRGDSAAYFCASSRTAGLAGAYEQYFGPGTRLTVT.

At least ten counts were recorded for this clone. The chain links TRBV19 to TRBJ2-2, with TRBD2 identical over 12 bases. Losses at the gene ends were 3 bases for V and 5 bases for J; bases not matched to a gene: 4. Germline V gene sequence: CDR1 LNHDA, CDR2 SQIVND (reference sequence). This CDR3 has 16 residues. The DNA for the CDR3 is TGTGCCAGTAGTATTTGGCTAGCGGGAGGGACCGGGGAGCTGTTTTTT. Its translation: CASSIWLAGGTGELFF.

This rearrangement joins TRBV6-6 to TRBJ2-7; 8 bases align to TRBD2. V was clipped by 5 bases and J by 3 bases; unmatched bases: 9. This CDR3 region has 15 residues. Germline V gene lookup returns CDR1 MNHNY and CDR2 SVGAGI (reference sequence). The DNA of the CDR3 is TGTGCCAGCAGTACTCTTCCGGGGGGGGACTACGAGCAGTACTTC. It translates to CASSTLPGGDYEQYF.

This rearrangement joins TRBV30 to TRBJ1-5; 7 bases match TRBD1. With 0 bases clipped from V and 5 bases from J, the junction kept 7 bases outside the gene matches. The CDR3 runs 15 residues. The germline V gene has CDR1 GTSNPN and CDR2 SVGIG (reference sequence). The CDR3, as DNA: TGTGCCTGGAGTGTAGGGGGCCCGTCGGATCAGCCCCAGCATTTT. It encodes CAWSVGGPSDQPQHF.